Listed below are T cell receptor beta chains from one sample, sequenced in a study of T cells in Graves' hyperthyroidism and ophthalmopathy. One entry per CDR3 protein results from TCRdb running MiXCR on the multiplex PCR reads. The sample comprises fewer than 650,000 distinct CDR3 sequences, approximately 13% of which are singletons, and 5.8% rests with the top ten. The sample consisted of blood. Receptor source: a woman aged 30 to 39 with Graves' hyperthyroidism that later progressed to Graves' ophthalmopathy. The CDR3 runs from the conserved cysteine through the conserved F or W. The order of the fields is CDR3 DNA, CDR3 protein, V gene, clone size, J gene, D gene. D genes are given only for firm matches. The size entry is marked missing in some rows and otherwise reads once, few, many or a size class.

TGTGCCAGCAGTGAAGAAGCGGGAGGGATGACAGATACGCAGTATTTT,CASSEEAGGMTDTQYF,TRBV2,many,TRBJ2-3,TRBD2
TGCGCCAGCAGCTTGGTAGTCGGGGCCGAGCCCCAGCATTTT,CASSLVVGAEPQHF,TRBV5-1,.,TRBJ1-5,.
TGTGCCAGCAGTTTTAAGGGACAGGGTAACAATGAGCAGTTCTTC,CASSFKGQGNNEQFF,TRBV28,.,TRBJ2-1,TRBD1
TGTGCCACCAGGACAGGGGGAGAGACCCAGTACTTC,CATRTGGETQYF,TRBV10-3,many,TRBJ2-5,TRBD1
TGTGCCAGCAGGGCAGGCGGCATGAGCTCCTACGAGCAGTACTTC,CASRAGGMSSYEQYF,TRBV12-3/TRBV12-4,.,TRBJ2-7,.
TGTGCCAGCACCTCCGGACGCTATGGCTACACCTTC,CASTSGRYGYTF,TRBV2,many,TRBJ1-2,.
TGTGCCAGCAGTTTCCCAGGGGGTCATGTCAATGAGCAGTTCTTC,CASSFPGGHVNEQFF,TRBV27,many,TRBJ2-1,TRBD1
TGCAGTGCTAGACGGACTAGCGGGAACAATGAGCAGTTCTTC,CSARRTSGNNEQFF,TRBV20-1,many,TRBJ2-1,TRBD2
TGTGCCAGCAGTTTCTGGGGCCAGGGGAACACTGAAGCTTTCTTT,CASSFWGQGNTEAFF,TRBV27,.,TRBJ1-1,.
TGTGCCAGTAATGTCGGGAAGATGAGCAATGAGCAGTTCTTC,CASNVGKMSNEQFF,TRBV19,.,TRBJ2-1,.
TGTGCCAGCAGTGAAGCGGGACAGGGGTCCGGGGAGCTGTTTTTT,CASSEAGQGSGELFF,TRBV2,many,TRBJ2-2,TRBD1
TGCAGCGTTGCAGTTGGCCCCAATCAGCCCCAGCATTTT,CSVAVGPNQPQHF,TRBV29-1,many,TRBJ1-5,.
TGTGCCAGCAGTTTCGGCAGGGCCTCTGGAAACACCATATATTTT,CASSFGRASGNTIYF,TRBV28,many,TRBJ1-3,.
TGTGCCAGCAGCCTCAATCAGATGGGTTTTAATGAGCAGTTCTTC,CASSLNQMGFNEQFF,TRBV7-8,many,TRBJ2-1,.
TGTGCCAGCAGTGAAGCCCGGGGGCATGATCAGCCCCAGCATTTT,CASSEARGHDQPQHF,TRBV2,many,TRBJ1-5,.
TGTGCCAGCAGCTTAGGGCGGGACAGGACCGCTTTCTTT,CASSLGRDRTAFF,TRBV7-9,many,TRBJ1-1,TRBD1
TGCAGCGTTGTGGCAGGGAGCAACTATGGCTACACCTTC,CSVVAGSNYGYTF,TRBV29-1,many,TRBJ1-2,.
TGTGCCATCAGTGGGGGACAGGAAAAATACAATGAGCAGTTCTTC,CAISGGQEKYNEQFF,TRBV10-3,.,TRBJ2-1,TRBD1
TGTGCCAGCAGATTAGCGTCCCCCTACGAGCAGTACTTC,CASRLASPYEQYF,TRBV6-2/TRBV6-3,.,TRBJ2-7,.
TGCGCCAGCAGCCAAGGATGGACTAGCGGCCAAGAGACCCAGTACTTC,CASSQGWTSGQETQYF,TRBV4-1,few,TRBJ2-5,TRBD2
TGTGCCAGCAGCTTAGAAGGGCACCACCGAGGGTATGGCTACACCTTC,CASSLEGHHRGYGYTF,TRBV7-9,.,TRBJ1-2,.
TGCGCCAGCAGCCCAACGGTAGTCAATCAGCCCCAGCATTTT,CASSPTVVNQPQHF,TRBV4-1,many,TRBJ1-5,.
TGTGCCAGCAGCCTAGGACAGGGGATAAACATTCAGTACTTC,CASSLGQGINIQYF,TRBV12-3/TRBV12-4,many,TRBJ2-4,TRBD1
TGTGCCAGCAGCCAAGCTAGCGGGAGGGCAGATACGCAGTATTTT,CASSQASGRADTQYF,TRBV14,many,TRBJ2-3,TRBD2
TGTGCCAGCAGCTTAGGATGGCAGCGAGAAGAGACCCAGTACTTC,CASSLGWQREETQYF,TRBV7-9,many,TRBJ2-5,.
TGCAGTGCTAGCCTCGTAAACCTCACCACAGATACGCAGTATTTT,CSASLVNLTTDTQYF,TRBV20-1,many,TRBJ2-3,.
TGTGCCAGTAGTTACTCCACAGAACTAGCGGGATTTTACGAGCAGTACTTC,CASSYSTELAGFYEQYF,TRBV19,.,TRBJ2-7,TRBD2
TGTGCCAGCAGTCTAGGGGGACAGGGTCGCTACGAGCAGTACTTC,CASSLGGQGRYEQYF,TRBV28,many,TRBJ2-7,TRBD1
TGCAGTGCGGAAATACAGGGGCGCATCTACGAGCAGTACTTC,CSAEIQGRIYEQYF,TRBV20-1,many,TRBJ2-7,TRBD1
TGTGCCAGCAGCCTACTTAGCGGCAGGACAGATACGCAGTATTTT,CASSLLSGRTDTQYF,TRBV11-2,many,TRBJ2-3,.
TGTGCCACCAGCAGAAGGGAACATATGAACACTGAAGCTTTCTTT,CATSRREHMNTEAFF,TRBV15,many,TRBJ1-1,.
TGCGCCAGCAGCCGTCCCTCGGGGCAGCAAGAGACCCAGTACTTC,CASSRPSGQQETQYF,TRBV5-1,many,TRBJ2-5,.
TGTGCCAGCAGTTCCTCCCGACAGGGCCCAAATCAGCCCCAGCATTTT,CASSSSRQGPNQPQHF,TRBV28,many,TRBJ1-5,TRBD1
TGTGCCAGCAGTGTGAACTGGGGAGACCTTGGAAACACCATATATTTT,CASSVNWGDLGNTIYF,TRBV6-1,.,TRBJ1-3,.
TGTGCCAGCAGCTTGGATATCGGGATGGGTACTGGGGCCAACGTCCTGACTTTC,CASSLDIGMGTGANVLTF,TRBV11-2,.,TRBJ2-6,.
TGTGCCACCGCCCTGGACGGATCCTATGGCTACACCTTC,CATALDGSYGYTF,TRBV19,.,TRBJ1-2,.
TGTGCCAGCAGCCCATCTTCTCAGGGCATTCAGTACTTC,CASSPSSQGIQYF,TRBV5-4,few,TRBJ2-4,.
TGTGCCAGCAGTTTAGCGGACAGGAGGGGCCACGAGCAGTACTTC,CASSLADRRGHEQYF,TRBV12-3/TRBV12-4,many,TRBJ2-7,.
TGTGCCAGCAGCTTGGTGGTGGTACGGAGGGGGAACTATGGCTACACCTTC,CASSLVVVRRGNYGYTF,TRBV5-5,many,TRBJ1-2,.
TGCGCCAGCAGTGTCCCCGGGAGAGCCAATCAGCCCCAGCATTTT,CASSVPGRANQPQHF,TRBV10-1,many,TRBJ1-5,.
TGTGCCACCGGGACTGCTCAGGGGGAGCAGTTCTTC,CATGTAQGEQFF,TRBV19,.,TRBJ2-1,.
TGTGCCAGCACCCGACAGAACCTTAACTCTGGAAACACCATATATTTT,CASTRQNLNSGNTIYF,TRBV28,many,TRBJ1-3,.
TGCAGTGCCCTACTAGCGGGAGTTTCTGGCTCCTACAATGAGCAGTTCTTC,CSALLAGVSGSYNEQFF,TRBV20-1,many,TRBJ2-1,TRBD2
TGTGCCAGCAGGGGGGGGGGACCGAGTAGTTACTACGAGCAGTACTTC,CASRGGGPSSYYEQYF,TRBV12-3/TRBV12-4,.,TRBJ2-7,TRBD2
TGTGCCAGCAGTTTCACAGGGGGCGCGGTTGAAGCTTTCTTT,CASSFTGGAVEAFF,TRBV27,.,TRBJ1-1,TRBD1
TGCAGTGCTAGGGACGGGAGGGCCTCCTACAATGAGCAGTTCTTC,CSARDGRASYNEQFF,TRBV20-1,many,TRBJ2-1,TRBD2
TGTGCCAGCAGCGTGGAACGGGAGCCCTACGAGCAGTACTTC,CASSVEREPYEQYF,TRBV9,.,TRBJ2-7,.
TGTGCCAGCAGTTTTGACGGATCCTACGAGCAGTACTTC,CASSFDGSYEQYF,TRBV27,few,TRBJ2-7,.
TGTGCCAGTAAAACAGGGGCCTACACTGAAGCTTTCTTT,CASKTGAYTEAFF,TRBV19,few,TRBJ1-1,TRBD1
TGTGCCAGCAGTGATATCGACAGGGCGGCAACTTTCTTT,CASSDIDRAATFF,TRBV25-1,few,TRBJ1-1,TRBD1
TGCGCCAGCAGCCTAACATCGGGCCTAGCGGGTAGTACGCAGTATTTT,CASSLTSGLAGSTQYF,TRBV10-1,.,TRBJ2-3,TRBD2
TGTACCAGTAGTCGTAGCCTGCAGCGTAGCTCCTACGAGCAGTACTTC,CTSSRSLQRSSYEQYF,TRBV19,.,TRBJ2-7,.
TGTGCCAGCAGCTTAACAGGGGGCGCATCCTATGGCTACACCTTC,CASSLTGGASYGYTF,TRBV7-3,.,TRBJ1-2,TRBD1
TGTGCCATCAGTCGGGACAGAGGCGAGCAGTACTTC,CAISRDRGEQYF,TRBV10-3,few,TRBJ2-7,TRBD1
TGTGCCATCAGTGAGTCGGGTACTAGCGGGAATTCCTACAATGAGCAGTTCTTC,CAISESGTSGNSYNEQFF,TRBV10-3,many,TRBJ2-1,TRBD2
TGCAGCGTTGGGGGTAGCGGGACTTTCACAGATACGCAGTATTTT,CSVGGSGTFTDTQYF,TRBV29-1,few,TRBJ2-3,TRBD2
TGTGCCAGCAGCTGGGGACAGAGCACAGATACGCAGTATTTT,CASSWGQSTDTQYF,TRBV6-2/TRBV6-3,many,TRBJ2-3,TRBD1
TGTGCCAGCAGTTACCGGGATGTGAACACTGAAGCTTTCTTT,CASSYRDVNTEAFF,TRBV6-5,many,TRBJ1-1,.
TGTGCCAGCTCACCCCTCGCTCCGGGACAGGGTGGTAATGAGCAGTTCTTC,CASSPLAPGQGGNEQFF,TRBV18,many,TRBJ2-1,TRBD1